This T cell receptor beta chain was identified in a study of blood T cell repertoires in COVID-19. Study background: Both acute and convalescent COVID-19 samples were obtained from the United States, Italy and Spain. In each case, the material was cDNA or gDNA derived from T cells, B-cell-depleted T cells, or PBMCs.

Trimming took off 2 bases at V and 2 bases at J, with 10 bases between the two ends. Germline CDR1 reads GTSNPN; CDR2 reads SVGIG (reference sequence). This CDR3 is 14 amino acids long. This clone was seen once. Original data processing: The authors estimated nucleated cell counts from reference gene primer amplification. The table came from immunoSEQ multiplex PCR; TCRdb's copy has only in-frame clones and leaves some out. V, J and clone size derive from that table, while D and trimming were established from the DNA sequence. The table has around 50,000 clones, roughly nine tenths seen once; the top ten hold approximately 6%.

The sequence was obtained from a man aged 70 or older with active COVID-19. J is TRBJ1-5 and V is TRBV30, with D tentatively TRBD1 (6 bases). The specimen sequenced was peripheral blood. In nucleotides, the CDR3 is TGTGCCTGGAGTCCAGGGGACGGCAATCAGCCCCAGCATTTT. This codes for CAWSPGDGNQPQHF.